These T cell receptor beta chains were read from a single sample in a study of blood T cell repertoires in COVID-19. Data came from immunoSEQ multiplex PCR; TCRdb stores just in-frame clones and leaves some out. The table includes around 190,000 clones, approximately 88% detected once. Specimen: PBMCs or T cells enriched from blood (not recorded which). These receptors all stem from a man aged 18 to 29 with acute COVID-19. CDR3s include the opening cysteine and the closing phenylalanine or tryptophan. The D gene is left open where the match is weak. The size entry is marked missing in some rows and otherwise reads once, few, many or a size class.

d_call	j_call	v_call	clone_size	cdr3_aa	cdr3_nt
TRBD2	TRBJ2-1	TRBV3-1/TRBV3-2	.	CASSLVGLAGGGYEQFF	TGTGCCAGCAGCCTAGTGGGACTAGCGGGAGGAGGCTATGAGCAGTTCTTC
.	TRBJ1-1	TRBV21-1	.	CATGQGTEAFF	TGTGCCACCGGTCAGGGCACTGAAGCTTTCTTT
.	TRBJ1-1	TRBV7-3	.	CASSQGVLNTEAFF	TGTGCCAGCAGCCAAGGGGTCCTGAACACTGAAGCTTTCTTT
TRBD1	TRBJ1-3	TRBV6-5	.	CASSQQGRKNTIYF	TGTGCCAGCAGTCAACAGGGGCGGAAAAACACCATATATTTT
.	TRBJ2-1	TRBV4-3	.	CASSQWPTSYNEQFF	TGCGCCAGCAGCCAATGGCCGACTTCCTACAATGAGCAGTTCTTC
TRBD1	TRBJ2-7	TRBV10-1	.	CASSESTGQGVYEQYF	TGCGCCAGCAGTGAGTCGACGGGACAGGGGGTTTACGAGCAGTACTTC
TRBD1	TRBJ1-4	TRBV28	.	CASSLSGLWDSFGEKLFF	TGTGCCAGCAGTTTATCAGGATTGTGGGACAGCTTTGGTGAAAAACTGTTTTTT
TRBD2	TRBJ2-3	TRBV7-2	.	CASSLSLAGLTDTQYF	TGTGCCAGCAGCTTATCGTTAGCGGGCCTGACAGATACGCAGTATTTT
.	TRBJ1-5	TRBV6-5	.	CASTQGRNQPQHF	TGTGCCAGCACCCAGGGTCGCAATCAGCCCCAGCATTTT
.	TRBJ2-7	TRBV9	.	CASSVGGGTYEQYF	TGTGCCAGCAGCGTAGGGGGCGGAACCTACGAGCAGTACTTC
.	TRBJ2-7	TRBV4-3	.	CASSQELGGYEQYF	TGCGCCAGCAGCCAAGAATTGGGGGGATACGAGCAGTACTTC
TRBD2	TRBJ2-5	TRBV20-1	few	CSKHTSGSQYF	TGCAGTAAACACACAAGCGGGAGCCAGTACTTC
.	TRBJ2-2	TRBV7-7	.	CASSLVPGRGDSGELFF	TGTGCTAGCAGCTTAGTCCCCGGGAGAGGTGATTCCGGGGAGCTGTTTTTT
TRBD2	TRBJ2-1	TRBV29-1	.	CSGRTSGINEQFF	TGCAGCGGGAGGACTAGCGGGATCAATGAGCAGTTCTTC
.	TRBJ1-1	TRBV9	.	CASSAGGGQGSPAFF	TGTGCCAGCAGCGCCGGGGGAGGGCAGGGTAGTCCAGCTTTCTTT
.	TRBJ1-1	TRBV28	few	CASSLWGGDVGFF	TGTGCCAGCAGTTTATGGGGGGGGGACGTTGGTTTCTTT
.	TRBJ1-1	TRBV27	few	CASSLQGHNTEAFF	TGTGCCAGCAGTTTGCAGGGGCACAACACTGAAGCTTTCTTT
TRBD2	TRBJ2-3	TRBV12-5	.	CASTSTGTSGRGGFTDTQYF	TGTGCTAGTACCTCTACCGGGACTAGCGGGAGGGGGGGTTTCACAGATACGCAGTATTTT
TRBD2	TRBJ2-1	TRBV4-2	.	CASSQDYAGGLYNEQFF	TGTGCCAGCAGCCAAGATTATGCGGGAGGGCTCTACAATGAGCAGTTCTTC
.	TRBJ2-2	TRBV28	few	CASSTPSAANTGELFF	TGTGCCAGCAGTACTCCTAGCGCCGCGAACACCGGGGAGCTGTTTTTT
.	TRBJ1-1	TRBV6-6	.	CASSRLVNRGNTEAFF	TGTGCCAGCAGTCGATTAGTGAATAGGGGGAACACTGAAGCTTTCTTT
TRBD1	TRBJ2-7	TRBV5-8	.	CASSHGQGAIYEQYF	TGTGCCAGCAGCCATGGACAGGGGGCGATCTACGAGCAGTACTTC
.	TRBJ1-5	TRBV27	.	CASSLDIYSNQPQHF	TGTGCCAGCAGTTTAGACATTTATAGCAATCAGCCCCAGCATTTT
TRBD1	TRBJ1-6	TRBV30	.	CAWSGQGDSPLHF	TGTGCCTGGTCCGGACAGGGCGATTCACCCCTCCACTTT
.	TRBJ2-7	TRBV5-1	.	CASSLALGSLYEQYF	TGCGCCAGCAGCTTGGCTCTTGGCAGTTTGTACGAGCAGTACTTC
.	TRBJ2-7	TRBV30	many	CAWSWPGAPYEQYF	TGTGCCTGGAGCTGGCCAGGGGCCCCCTACGAGCAGTACTTC
.	TRBJ1-3	TRBV4-3	.	CASSLGTGLGNTIYF	TGCGCCAGCAGCCTAGGCACGGGACTCGGAAACACCATATATTTT
.	TRBJ1-5	TRBV30	medium-sized	CAWSTPSGSIAPQHF	TGTGCCTGGAGTACTCCCTCGGGGTCCATTGCGCCCCAGCATTTT